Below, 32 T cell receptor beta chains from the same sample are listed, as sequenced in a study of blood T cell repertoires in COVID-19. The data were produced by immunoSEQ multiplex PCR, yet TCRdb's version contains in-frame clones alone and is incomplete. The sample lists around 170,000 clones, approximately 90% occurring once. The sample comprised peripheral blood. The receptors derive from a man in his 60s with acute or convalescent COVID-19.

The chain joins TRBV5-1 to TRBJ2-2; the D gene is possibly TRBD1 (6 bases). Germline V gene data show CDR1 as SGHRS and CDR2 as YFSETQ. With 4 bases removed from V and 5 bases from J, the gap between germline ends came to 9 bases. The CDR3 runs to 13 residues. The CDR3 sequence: CASSIQGTGELFF. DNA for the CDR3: TGCGCCAGCAGCATACAGGGAACCGGGGAGCTGTTTTTT.

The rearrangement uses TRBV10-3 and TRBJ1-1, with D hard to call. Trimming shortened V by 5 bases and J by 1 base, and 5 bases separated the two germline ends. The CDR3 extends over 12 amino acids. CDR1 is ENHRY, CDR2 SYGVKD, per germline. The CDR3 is CAISLTNTEAFF. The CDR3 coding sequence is TGTGCCATCAGTCTAACGAACACTGAAGCTTTCTTT.

The CDR3 DNA reads as TGTGCCTGGAATCCGGGACAGGGTTCGTTCAATGAGCAGTTCTTC. Its translation is CAWNPGQGSFNEQFF. The chain recombines TRBV30 with TRBJ2-1; 9 positions agree with TRBD1. The CDR3 spans 15 residues. Looked up from germline, CDR1 is GTSNPN and CDR2 is SVGIG (reference sequence). V was clipped by 4 bases and J by 6 bases; unmatched bases: 10. The whole variable domain, remainder taken from reference TRBV30 and TRBJ2-1, is SQTIHQWPATLVQPVGSPLSLECTVEGTSNPNLYWYRQAAGRGLQLLFYSVGIGQISSEVPQNLSASRPQDRQFILSSKKLLLSDSGFYLCAWNPGQGSFNEQFFGPGTRLTVL.

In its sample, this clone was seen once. The CDR3 nucleotides read TGCGCCAGCAGCGAACTAGCGGGGGGCTACAATGAGCAGTTCTTC. Translated, it gives CASSELAGGYNEQFF. This chain uses TRBV5-1 with TRBJ2-1; TRBD2 agrees at 12 bases. Germline V gene lookup returns CDR1 SGHRS and CDR2 YFSETQ. J lost 3 bases, V lost 4 bases, and 2 bases had no gene match. This CDR3 has 15 amino acids.

Here the CDR3 DNA reads TGTGCCAGCAGGGCCTTTGAGGGTGGAAACACCATATATTTT. Amino acid sequence: CASRAFEGGNTIYF. The rearrangement uses TRBV25-1 and TRBJ1-3; D remains ambiguous. The germline V and J ends were trimmed by 6 bases and 3 bases, with 12 bases remaining between them. CDR1 is MGHDK, CDR2 SYGVNS, per germline. The CDR3 contains 14 residues.

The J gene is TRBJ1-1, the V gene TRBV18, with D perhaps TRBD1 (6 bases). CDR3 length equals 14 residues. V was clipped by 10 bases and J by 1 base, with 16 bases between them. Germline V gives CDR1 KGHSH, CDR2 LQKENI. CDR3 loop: CATKGDTGNTEAFF. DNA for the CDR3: TGTGCCACAAAAGGGGACACGGGGAACACTGAAGCTTTCTTT.

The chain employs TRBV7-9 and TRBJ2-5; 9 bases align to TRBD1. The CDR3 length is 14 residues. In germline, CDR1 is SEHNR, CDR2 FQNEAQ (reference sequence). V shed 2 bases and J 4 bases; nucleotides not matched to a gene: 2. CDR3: CASSLMTGGETQYF. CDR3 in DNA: TGTGCCAGCAGCTTAATGACAGGGGGAGAGACCCAGTACTTC. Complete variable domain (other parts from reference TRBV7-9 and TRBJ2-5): DTGVSQNPRHKITKRGQNVTFRCDPISEHNRLYWYRQTLGQGPEFLTYFQNEAQLEKSRLLSDRFSAERPKGSFSTLEIQRTEQGDSAMYLCASSLMTGGETQYFGPGTRLLVL.

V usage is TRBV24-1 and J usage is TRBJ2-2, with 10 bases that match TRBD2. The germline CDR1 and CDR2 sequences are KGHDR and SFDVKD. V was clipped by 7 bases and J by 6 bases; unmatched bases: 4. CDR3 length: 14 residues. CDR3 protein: CATRGGTSAGELFF. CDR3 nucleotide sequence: TGTGCCACCAGGGGAGGGACTAGCGCCGGGGAGCTGTTTTTT.

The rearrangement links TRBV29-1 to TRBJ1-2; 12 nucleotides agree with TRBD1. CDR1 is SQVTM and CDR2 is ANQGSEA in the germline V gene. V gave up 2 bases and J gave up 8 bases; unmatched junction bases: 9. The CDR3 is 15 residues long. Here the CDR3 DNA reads TGCAGCGTTGAATCCCGGGACAGGGGGCGCGGGGGCTACACCTTC. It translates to CSVESRDRGRGGYTF.

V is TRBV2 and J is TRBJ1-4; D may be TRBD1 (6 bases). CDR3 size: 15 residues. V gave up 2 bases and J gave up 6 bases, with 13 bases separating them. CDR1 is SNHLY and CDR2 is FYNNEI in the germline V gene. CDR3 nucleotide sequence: TGTGCCAGCAGTGAAACAGGGCTGAGATATGAAAAACTGTTTTTT. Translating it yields CASSETGLRYEKLFF.

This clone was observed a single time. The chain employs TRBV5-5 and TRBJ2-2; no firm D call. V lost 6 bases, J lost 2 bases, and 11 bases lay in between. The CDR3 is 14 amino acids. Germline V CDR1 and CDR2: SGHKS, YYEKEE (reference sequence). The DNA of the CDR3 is TGTGCCAGCATATTGACACTTAACACCGGGGAGCTGTTTTTT. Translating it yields CASILTLNTGELFF.

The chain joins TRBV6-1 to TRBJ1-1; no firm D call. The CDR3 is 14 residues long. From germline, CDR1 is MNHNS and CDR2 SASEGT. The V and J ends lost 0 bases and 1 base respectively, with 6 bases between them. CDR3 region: CASSEARGNTEAFF. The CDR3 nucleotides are TGTGCCAGCAGTGAAGCGCGCGGGAACACTGAAGCTTTCTTT.

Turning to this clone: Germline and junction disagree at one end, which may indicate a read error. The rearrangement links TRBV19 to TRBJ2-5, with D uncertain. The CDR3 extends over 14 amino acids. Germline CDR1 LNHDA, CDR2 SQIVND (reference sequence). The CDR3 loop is CASSIDWAQGTQYF. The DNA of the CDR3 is TGTGCCAGTAGTATAGATTGGGCCCAAGGGACCCAGTACTTC.

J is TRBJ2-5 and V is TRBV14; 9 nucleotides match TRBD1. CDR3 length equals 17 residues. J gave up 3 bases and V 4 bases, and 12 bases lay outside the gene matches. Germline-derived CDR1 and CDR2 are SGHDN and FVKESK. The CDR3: CASSPRPLQGAKETQYF. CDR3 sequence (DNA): TGTGCCAGCAGCCCCCGGCCCCTACAGGGGGCGAAAGAGACCCAGTACTTC. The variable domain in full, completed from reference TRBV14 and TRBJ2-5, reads EAGVTQFPSHSVIEKGQTVTLRCDPISGHDNLYWYRRVMGKEIKFLLHFVKESKQDESGMPNNRFLAERTGGTYSTLKVQPAELEDSGVYFCASSPRPLQGAKETQYFGPGTRLLVL.

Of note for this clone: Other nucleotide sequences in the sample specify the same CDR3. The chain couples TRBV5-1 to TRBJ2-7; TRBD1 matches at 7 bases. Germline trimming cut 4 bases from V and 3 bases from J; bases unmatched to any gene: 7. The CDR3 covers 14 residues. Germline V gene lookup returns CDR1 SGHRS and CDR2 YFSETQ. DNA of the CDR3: TGCGCCAGCAGCCCAGGGGGAGAGGGCTACGAGCAGTACTTC. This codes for CASSPGGEGYEQYF. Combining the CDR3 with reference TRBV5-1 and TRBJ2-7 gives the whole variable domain KAGVTQTPRYLIKTRGQQVTLSCSPISGHRSVSWYQQTPGQGLQFLFEYFSETQRNKGNFPGRFSGRQFSNSRSEMNVSTLELGDSALYLCASSPGGEGYEQYFGPGTRLTVT.

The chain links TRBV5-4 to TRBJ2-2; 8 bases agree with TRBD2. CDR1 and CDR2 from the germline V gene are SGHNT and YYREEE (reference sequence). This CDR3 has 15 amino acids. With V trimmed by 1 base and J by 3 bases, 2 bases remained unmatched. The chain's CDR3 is CASSLRSGDTGELFF. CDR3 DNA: TGTGCCAGCAGCTTGCGTAGCGGGGACACCGGGGAGCTGTTTTTT. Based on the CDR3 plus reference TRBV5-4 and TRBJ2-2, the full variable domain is ETGVTQSPTHLIKTRGQQVTLRCSSQSGHNTVSWYQQALGQGPQFIFQYYREEENGRGNFPPRFSGLQFPNYSSELNVNALELDDSALYLCASSLRSGDTGELFFGEGSRLTVL.

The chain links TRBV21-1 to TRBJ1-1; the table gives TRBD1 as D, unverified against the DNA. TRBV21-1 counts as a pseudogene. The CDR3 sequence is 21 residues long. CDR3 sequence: CASSKKFRPQGSTEGNTEAFF. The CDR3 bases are TGTGCCAGCAGCAAAAAATTCCGACCACAGGGCTCAACCGAGGGGAACACTGAAGCTTTCTTT.

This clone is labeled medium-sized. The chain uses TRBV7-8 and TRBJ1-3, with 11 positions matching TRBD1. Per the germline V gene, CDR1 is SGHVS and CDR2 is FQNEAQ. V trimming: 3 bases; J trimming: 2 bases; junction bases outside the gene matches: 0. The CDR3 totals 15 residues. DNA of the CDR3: TGTGCCAGCAGCTTGGGACAGGGGGCTGGAAACACCATATATTTT. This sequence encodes CASSLGQGAGNTIYF.

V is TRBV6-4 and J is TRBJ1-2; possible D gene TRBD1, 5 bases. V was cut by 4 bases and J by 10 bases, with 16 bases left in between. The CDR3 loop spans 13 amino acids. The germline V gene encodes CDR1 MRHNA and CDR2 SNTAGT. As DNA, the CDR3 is TGTGCCAGCAGTGCAGGGTTTTATAAAGACTACACCTTC. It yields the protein CASSAGFYKDYTF.

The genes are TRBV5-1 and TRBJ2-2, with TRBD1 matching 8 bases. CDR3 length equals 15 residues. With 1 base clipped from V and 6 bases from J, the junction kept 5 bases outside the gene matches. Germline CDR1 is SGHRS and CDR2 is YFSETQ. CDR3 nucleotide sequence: TGCGCCAGCAGCTTGCCGACAGGGGCGTCCGGGGAGCTGTTTTTT. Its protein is CASSLPTGASGELFF.

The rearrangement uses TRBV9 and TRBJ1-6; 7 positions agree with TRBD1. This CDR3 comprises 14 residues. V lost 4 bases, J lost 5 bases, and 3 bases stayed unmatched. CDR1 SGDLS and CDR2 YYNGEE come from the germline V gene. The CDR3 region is CASSLGTDNSPLHF. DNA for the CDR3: TGTGCCAGCAGCCTCGGGACAGATAATTCACCCCTCCACTTT.

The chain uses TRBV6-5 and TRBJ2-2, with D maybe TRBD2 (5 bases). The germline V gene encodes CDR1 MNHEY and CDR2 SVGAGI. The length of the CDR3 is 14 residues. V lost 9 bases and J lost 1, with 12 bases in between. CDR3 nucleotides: TGTGCCAGTCCCGGACGGGAGAACACCGGGGAGCTGTTTTTT. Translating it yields CASPGRENTGELFF.

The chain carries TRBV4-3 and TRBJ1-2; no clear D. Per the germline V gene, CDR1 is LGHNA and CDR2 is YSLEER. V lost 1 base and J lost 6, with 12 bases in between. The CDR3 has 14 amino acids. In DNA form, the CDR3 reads TGCGCCAGCAGCCAAGGAATGGAGGCTAATGGCTACACCTTC. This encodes CASSQGMEANGYTF.

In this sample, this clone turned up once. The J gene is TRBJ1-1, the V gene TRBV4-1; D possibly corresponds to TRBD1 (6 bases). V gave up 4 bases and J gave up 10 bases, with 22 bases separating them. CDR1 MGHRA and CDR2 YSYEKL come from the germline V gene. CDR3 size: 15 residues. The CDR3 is CASSRDNPGVAGAFF. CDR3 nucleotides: TGCGCCAGCAGCCGCGATAATCCAGGGGTGGCTGGAGCTTTCTTT.

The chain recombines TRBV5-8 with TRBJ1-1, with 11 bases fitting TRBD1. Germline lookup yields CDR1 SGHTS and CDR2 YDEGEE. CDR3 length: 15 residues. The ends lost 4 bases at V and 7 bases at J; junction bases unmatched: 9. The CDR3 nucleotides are TGTGCCAGCAGCAGGACCGGGACAGGGGGTTTTGAAGCTTTCTTT. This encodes CASSRTGTGGFEAFF.

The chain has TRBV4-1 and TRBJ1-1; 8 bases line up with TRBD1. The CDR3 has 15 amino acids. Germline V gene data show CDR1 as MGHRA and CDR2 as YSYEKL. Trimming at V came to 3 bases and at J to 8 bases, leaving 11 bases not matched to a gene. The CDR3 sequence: CASSHSMTGAGEAFF. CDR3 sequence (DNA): TGCGCCAGCAGCCATTCTATGACAGGGGCAGGAGAAGCTTTCTTT.

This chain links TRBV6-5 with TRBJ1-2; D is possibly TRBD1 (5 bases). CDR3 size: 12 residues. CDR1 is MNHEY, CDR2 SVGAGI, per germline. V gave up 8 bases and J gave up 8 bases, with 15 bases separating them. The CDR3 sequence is CASAGAGGGYTF. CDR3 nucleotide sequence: TGTGCCAGCGCAGGTGCCGGGGGAGGCTACACCTTC.

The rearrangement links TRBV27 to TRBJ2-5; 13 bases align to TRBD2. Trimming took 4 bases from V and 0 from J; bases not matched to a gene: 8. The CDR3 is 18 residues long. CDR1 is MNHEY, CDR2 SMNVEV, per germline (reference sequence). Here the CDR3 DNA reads TGTGCCAGCAGTTCCCGGACTAGCGGGAGAGTGTACCAAGAGACCCAGTACTTC. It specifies CASSSRTSGRVYQETQYF.

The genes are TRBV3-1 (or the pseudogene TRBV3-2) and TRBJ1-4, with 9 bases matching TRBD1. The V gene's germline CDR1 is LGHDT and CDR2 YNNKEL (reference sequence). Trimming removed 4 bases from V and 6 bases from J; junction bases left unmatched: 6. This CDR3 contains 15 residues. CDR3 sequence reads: CASSPWGQGDEKLFF. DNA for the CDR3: TGTGCCAGCAGCCCGTGGGGACAGGGTGATGAAAAACTGTTTTTT.

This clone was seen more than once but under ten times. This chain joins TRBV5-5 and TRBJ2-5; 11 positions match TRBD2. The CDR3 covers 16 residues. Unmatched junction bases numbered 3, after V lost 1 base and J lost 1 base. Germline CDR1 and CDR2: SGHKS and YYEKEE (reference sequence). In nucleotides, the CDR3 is TGTGCCAGCAGCTTGATCGGACTAGCGGGCCAAGAGACCCAGTACTTC. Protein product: CASSLIGLAGQETQYF.

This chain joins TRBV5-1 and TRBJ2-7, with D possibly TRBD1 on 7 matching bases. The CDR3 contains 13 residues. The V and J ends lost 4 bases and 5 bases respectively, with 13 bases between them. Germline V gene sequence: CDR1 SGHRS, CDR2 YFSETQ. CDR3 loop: CASSRGTENEQYF. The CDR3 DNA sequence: TGCGCCAGCAGCCGGGGGACAGAGAACGAGCAGTACTTC.

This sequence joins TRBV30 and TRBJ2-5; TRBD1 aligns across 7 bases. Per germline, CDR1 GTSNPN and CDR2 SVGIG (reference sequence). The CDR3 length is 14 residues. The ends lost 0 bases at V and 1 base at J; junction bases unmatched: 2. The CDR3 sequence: CAWSVDRVQETQYF. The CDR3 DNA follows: TGTGCCTGGAGTGTAGACAGGGTCCAAGAGACCCAGTACTTC. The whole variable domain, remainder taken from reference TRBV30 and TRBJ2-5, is SQTIHQWPATLVQPVGSPLSLECTVEGTSNPNLYWYRQAAGRGLQLLFYSVGIGQISSEVPQNLSASRPQDRQFILSSKKLLLSDSGFYLCAWSVDRVQETQYFGPGTRLLVL.